The 3 T cell receptor beta chains below were found in one sample sequenced in a study of blood T cell repertoires in COVID-19. Assay used: immunoSEQ multiplex PCR; TCRdb lists only in-frame clones, some missing. In the table there are approximately 150,000 clones, around 81% of which are singletons. The sample comprised PBMCs or T cells enriched from blood (not recorded which). These receptors came from a man aged 40-49 years who had recovered from COVID-19.

This clone was detected only once. The V call is TRBV4-2, the J call TRBJ2-6, with a weak D call TRBD2 (5 bases). This CDR3 has 17 amino acids. Germline lookup yields CDR1 LGHNA and CDR2 YNFKEQ. Trimming cost V 1 base and J 0 bases, with 10 bases left between them. The CDR3 here is CASSQAQTNSGANVLTF. CDR3 nucleotides: TGTGCCAGCAGCCAAGCCCAGACTAACTCTGGGGCCAACGTCCTGACTTTC.

This clone was seen only once. The V gene is TRBV11-1, the J gene TRBJ1-1; D remains ambiguous. The germline V gene has CDR1 SGHAT and CDR2 FQDESV (reference sequence). Trimming removed 8 bases from V and 5 bases from J, with 18 bases in between. The CDR3 contains 14 residues. The CDR3 is CASRNRLSETEAFF. CDR3 in DNA: TGTGCCAGCCGTAACCGTCTGAGTGAAACTGAAGCTTTCTTT.

This chain links TRBV3-1 (or the pseudogene TRBV3-2) with TRBJ2-3; 7 bases are a match to TRBD1. Per germline, CDR1 LGHDT and CDR2 YNNKEL (reference sequence). V lost 4 bases and J lost 0; bases outside the gene matches: 16. This CDR3 region has 19 residues. DNA of the CDR3: TGTGCCAGCAGCCTCCCGACAGGGAGCTCGTTCCGTAGCACAGATACGCAGTATTTT. Translated, it gives CASSLPTGSSFRSTDTQYF.